The clone carrying this TCR beta chain was recorded at least ten times. MiXCR, applied by TCRdb to the 5' RACE reads, yields one record per CDR3 protein. The data hold more than 50,000 distinct CDR3 sequences, with less than 9% observed a single time. The sample is drawn from a study of spatial heterogeneity in lung cancer. Time point indicated: sample taken at primary tumor resection. Extraction of whole RNA from tumor, nontumor lung or frozen PBMC preceded unsorted sequencing. The CDR3 runs to 14 residues. CDR1 is KGHSH and CDR2 is LQKENI in the germline V gene. The V and J ends lost 0 bases and 0 bases respectively, with 0 bases between them.

The sequence came from a female donor with early-stage non-small cell lung cancer. The input for sequencing was PBMCs, taken at surgery. The chain combines TRBV18 with TRBJ2-6; D call uncertain. CDR3 DNA: TGTGCCAGCTCACCACCCTCTGGGGCCAACGTCCTGACTTTC. This encodes CASSPPSGANVLTF.